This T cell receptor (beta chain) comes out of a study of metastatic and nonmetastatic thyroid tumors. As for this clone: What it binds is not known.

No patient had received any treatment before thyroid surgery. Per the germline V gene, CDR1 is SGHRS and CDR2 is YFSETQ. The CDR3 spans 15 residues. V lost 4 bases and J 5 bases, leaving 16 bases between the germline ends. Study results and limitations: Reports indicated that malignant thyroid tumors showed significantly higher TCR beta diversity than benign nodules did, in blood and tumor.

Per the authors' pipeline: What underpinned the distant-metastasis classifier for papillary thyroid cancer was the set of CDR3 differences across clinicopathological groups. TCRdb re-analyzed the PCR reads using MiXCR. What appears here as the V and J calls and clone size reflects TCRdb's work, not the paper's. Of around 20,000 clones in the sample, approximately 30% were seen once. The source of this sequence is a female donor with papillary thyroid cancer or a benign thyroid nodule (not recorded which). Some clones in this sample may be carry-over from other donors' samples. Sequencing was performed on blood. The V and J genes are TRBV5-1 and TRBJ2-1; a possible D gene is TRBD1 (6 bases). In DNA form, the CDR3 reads TGCGCCAGCAGCCGAAGCCTGACAGGTGACAATGAGCAGTTCTTC. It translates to CASSRSLTGDNEQFF.